These 11 T cell receptor beta chains share one sample of origin, sequenced in a study of T-cell memory formation after mild COVID-19. TCRdb ran MiXCR on the 5' RACE reads and lists one entry per CDR3 protein. The sample lists roughly 620,000 distinct CDR3 sequences, 15% to 20% occurring once. The specimen was PBMCs or a T cell subset sorted from them (not recorded which). The source of these receptors is an adult woman who had mild COVID-19 (a few samples of this study predate the infection). Cell type and time point are not known.

This clonotype was observed many times. The rearrangement joins TRBV2 to TRBJ2-2; unclear D gene. V lost 5 bases to trimming and J lost 0 bases, with 10 bases between them. CDR3 length: 15 residues. Looked up from germline, CDR1 is SNHLY and CDR2 is FYNNEI. Written as DNA, the CDR3 is TGTGCCAGCAGTTGGATTCCTACGAACACCGGGGAGCTGTTTTTT. Its translation is CASSWIPTNTGELFF.

The rearrangement joins TRBV6-1 to TRBJ2-7; TRBD2 might be the D (5 bases). The CDR3 is 15 residues long. Germline V gene data show CDR1 as MNHNS and CDR2 as SASEGT. Trimming removed 5 bases from V and 3 bases from J, with 17 bases in between. CDR3 loop: CASSPTAEGGYEQYF. CDR3 DNA: TGTGCCAGCAGTCCCACGGCCGAGGGCGGCTACGAGCAGTACTTC.

Only one count was recorded for this clonotype. The chain carries TRBV5-5 and TRBJ1-4; 7 nucleotides match TRBD1. V lost 4 bases to trimming and J lost 8 bases; unmatched junction nucleotides: 8. The CDR3 covers 14 residues. CDR1 and CDR2 (germline): SGHKS, YYEKEE (reference sequence). CDR3 sequence (DNA): TGTGCCAGCAGCGCCGGGACAGCAAGGGAAAAACTGTTTTTT. Encoded protein: CASSAGTAREKLFF.

This clonotype occurred a few times. V usage is TRBV18 and J usage is TRBJ1-1; perhaps TRBD1 as D (5 bases). Germline CDR1 reads KGHSH; CDR2 reads LQKENI. The length of the CDR3 is 15 residues. Trimming left V 3 bases short and J 4 bases short, with 15 bases between. CDR3 sequence: CASSPPGRGSTEAFF. The CDR3 nucleotides are TGTGCCAGCTCACCCCCAGGGAGAGGAAGCACTGAAGCTTTCTTT.

This clonotype turned up a few times. The V call is TRBV12-3 or TRBV12-4, the J call TRBJ2-1, with 7 bases identical to TRBD2. With 7 bases clipped from V and 3 bases from J, the junction kept 15 bases outside the gene matches. The CDR3 totals 17 residues. CDR3 nucleotide sequence: TGTGCCAGCACTCAATCCACGGGGAGGGCTTTCTACAATGAGCAGTTCTTC. The encoded protein is CASTQSTGRAFYNEQFF.

This clonotype appeared a few times. The rearrangement joins TRBV11-3 to TRBJ2-3, with D perhaps TRBD1 or TRBD2 (5 bases each). Trimming left V 1 base short and J 6 bases short, with 17 bases between. CDR1 SGHNT and CDR2 YENEEA come from the germline V gene. The CDR3 is 16 residues long. CDR3 coding DNA: TGTGCCAGCAGCTTAGTGCCGGGACCCACTCCGGATACGCAGTATTTT. Translated: CASSLVPGPTPDTQYF. The full variable domain, with the rest looked up from reference TRBV11-3 and TRBJ2-3, is EAGVVQSPRYKIIEKKQPVAFWCNPISGHNTLYWYLQNLGQGPELLIRYENEEAVDDSQLPKDRFSAERLKGVDSTLKIQPAELGDSAVYLCASSLVPGPTPDTQYFGPGTRLTVL.

This chain joins TRBV12-3 or TRBV12-4 and TRBJ1-3; D remains unclear. Trimming stripped 5 bases from V and 1 base from J, with 9 bases between. The CDR3 length is 14 residues. The CDR3 coding sequence is TGTGCCAGCAGTCCCCAGGTATCTGGAAACACCATATATTTT. This sequence encodes CASSPQVSGNTIYF.

The CDR3 reads CASSRATGGPREQYF. CDR3 nucleotide sequence: TGTGCCAGCAGCCGTGCGACGGGAGGGCCGCGGGAGCAGTACTTC. The chain links TRBV12-3 or TRBV12-4 to TRBJ2-7; 8 nucleotides match TRBD2. The CDR3 is 15 amino acids. The V segment lost 6 bases and the J segment 7 bases; nucleotides outside the gene matches: 14.

This clonotype was seen a handful of times. The chain combines TRBV7-8 with TRBJ1-5, with D maybe TRBD1 (5 bases). The CDR3 contains 16 residues. The V end lost 5 bases, the J end lost 5 bases, and 19 bases lay between the germline ends. Germline V gene data show CDR1 as SGHVS and CDR2 as FQNEAQ. CDR3 sequence reads: CASSPRRGKEHQPQHF. Written as DNA, the CDR3 is TGTGCCAGCAGCCCCCGGCGGGGGAAGGAACATCAGCCCCAGCATTTT.

At least ten counts were recorded for this clonotype. The rearrangement links TRBV5-5 to TRBJ1-6; unclear D gene. The V gene's germline CDR1 is SGHKS and CDR2 YYEKEE (reference sequence). This CDR3 contains 16 residues. V was cut by 2 bases and J by 2 bases, with 11 bases left in between. The chain's CDR3 is CASSFGDSTYNSPLHF. CDR3 sequence (DNA): TGTGCCAGCAGCTTTGGGGATTCAACCTATAATTCACCCCTCCACTTT.

The chain combines TRBV12-3 or TRBV12-4 with TRBJ2-5; 12 bases are shared with TRBD2. The CDR3 totals 17 residues. V gave up 6 bases and J gave up 4 bases; unmatched junction bases: 12. CDR3: CASRKGQTSGSSETQYF. The CDR3, as DNA: TGTGCCAGCAGGAAGGGACAGACTAGCGGGAGTTCAGAGACCCAGTACTTC.